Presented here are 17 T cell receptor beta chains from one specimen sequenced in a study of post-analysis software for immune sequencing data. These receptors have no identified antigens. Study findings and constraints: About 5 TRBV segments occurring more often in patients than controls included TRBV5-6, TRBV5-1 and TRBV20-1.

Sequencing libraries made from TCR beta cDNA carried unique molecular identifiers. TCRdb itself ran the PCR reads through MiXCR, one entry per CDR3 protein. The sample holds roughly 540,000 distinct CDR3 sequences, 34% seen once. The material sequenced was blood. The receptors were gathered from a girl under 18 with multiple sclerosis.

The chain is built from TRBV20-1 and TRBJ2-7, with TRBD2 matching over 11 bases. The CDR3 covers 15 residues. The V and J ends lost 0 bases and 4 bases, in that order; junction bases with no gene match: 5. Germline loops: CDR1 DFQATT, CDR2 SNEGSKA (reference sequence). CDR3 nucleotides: TGCAGTGCTAGAGAGATTAGCGGGGGGGCGTACGAGCAGTACTTC. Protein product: CSAREISGGAYEQYF.

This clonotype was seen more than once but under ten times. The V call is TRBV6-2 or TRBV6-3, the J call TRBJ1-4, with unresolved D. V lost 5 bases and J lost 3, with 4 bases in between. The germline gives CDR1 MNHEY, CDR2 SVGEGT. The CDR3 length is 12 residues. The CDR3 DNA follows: TGTGCCAGCAGTGGACCTAATGAAAAACTGTTTTTT. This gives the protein CASSGPNEKLFF.

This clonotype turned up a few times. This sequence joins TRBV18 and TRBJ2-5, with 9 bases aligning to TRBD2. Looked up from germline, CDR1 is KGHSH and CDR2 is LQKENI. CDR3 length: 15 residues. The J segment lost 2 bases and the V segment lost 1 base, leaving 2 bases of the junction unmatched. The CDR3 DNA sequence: TGTGCCAGCTCACCACTAGCGGGGGTGCAAGAGACCCAGTACTTC. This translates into CASSPLAGVQETQYF.

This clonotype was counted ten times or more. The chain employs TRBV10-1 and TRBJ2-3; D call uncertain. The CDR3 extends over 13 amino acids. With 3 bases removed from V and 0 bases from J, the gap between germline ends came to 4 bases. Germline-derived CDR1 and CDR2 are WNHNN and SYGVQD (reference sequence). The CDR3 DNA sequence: TGCGCCAGCAGTGACCCGAGCACAGATACGCAGTATTTT. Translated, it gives CASSDPSTDTQYF.

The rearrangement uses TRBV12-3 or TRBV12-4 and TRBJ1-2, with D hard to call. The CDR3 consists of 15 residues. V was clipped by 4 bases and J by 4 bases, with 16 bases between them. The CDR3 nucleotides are TGTGCCAGCAGTTCCCGCGGAGGGAGGCTCTATGGCTACACCTTC. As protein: CASSSRGGRLYGYTF.

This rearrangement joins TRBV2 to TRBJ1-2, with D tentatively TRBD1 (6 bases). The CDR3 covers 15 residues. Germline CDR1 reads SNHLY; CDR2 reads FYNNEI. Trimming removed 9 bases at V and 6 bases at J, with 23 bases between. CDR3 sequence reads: CARGGRGQTSDGYTF. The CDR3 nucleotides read TGTGCCAGAGGGGGAAGGGGACAAACCTCGGATGGCTACACCTTC. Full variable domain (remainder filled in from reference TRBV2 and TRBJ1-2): EPEVTQTPSHQVTQMGQEVILRCVPISNHLYFYWYRQILGQKVEFLVSFYNNEISEKSEIFDDQFSVERPDGSNFTLKIRSTKLEDSAMYFCARGGRGQTSDGYTFGSGTRLTVV.

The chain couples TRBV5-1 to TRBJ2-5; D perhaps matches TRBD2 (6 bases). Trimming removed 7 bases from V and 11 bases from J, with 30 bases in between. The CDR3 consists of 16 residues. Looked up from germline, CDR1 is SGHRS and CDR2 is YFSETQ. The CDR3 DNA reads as TGCGCCAGCGGGCCGGGCGGGGCCGTCCAACACAATGAGCAGTACTTC. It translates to CASGPGGAVQHNEQYF.

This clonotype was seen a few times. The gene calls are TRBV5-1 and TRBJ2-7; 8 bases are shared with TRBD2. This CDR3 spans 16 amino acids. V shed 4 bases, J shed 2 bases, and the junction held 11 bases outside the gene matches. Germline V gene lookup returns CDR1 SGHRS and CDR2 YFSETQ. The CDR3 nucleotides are TGCGCCAGCAGCCCCCTTACTAGCGGAGCCGCCTACGAGCAGTACTTC. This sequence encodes CASSPLTSGAAYEQYF.

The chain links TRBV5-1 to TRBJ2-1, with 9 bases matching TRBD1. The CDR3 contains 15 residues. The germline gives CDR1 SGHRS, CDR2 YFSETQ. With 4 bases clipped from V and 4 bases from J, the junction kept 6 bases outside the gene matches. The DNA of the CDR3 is TGCGCCAGCAGCCGAACAGGGGGCGCATACAATGAGCAGTTCTTC. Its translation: CASSRTGGAYNEQFF.

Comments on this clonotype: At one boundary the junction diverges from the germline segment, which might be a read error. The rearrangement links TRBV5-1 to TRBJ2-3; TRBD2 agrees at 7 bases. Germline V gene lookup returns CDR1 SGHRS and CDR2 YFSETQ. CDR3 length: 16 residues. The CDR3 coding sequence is TGCGCCAGCAGCCCCGGGGGAGGGGCCGGGGCAGATACGCGGTATTTT. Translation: CASSPGGGAGADTRYF.

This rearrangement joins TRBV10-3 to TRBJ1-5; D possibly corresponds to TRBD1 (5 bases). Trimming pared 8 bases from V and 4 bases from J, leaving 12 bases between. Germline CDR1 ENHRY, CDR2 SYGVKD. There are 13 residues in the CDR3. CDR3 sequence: CAIGPGQNQPQHF. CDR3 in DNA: TGTGCCATCGGCCCAGGGCAGAATCAGCCCCAGCATTTT.

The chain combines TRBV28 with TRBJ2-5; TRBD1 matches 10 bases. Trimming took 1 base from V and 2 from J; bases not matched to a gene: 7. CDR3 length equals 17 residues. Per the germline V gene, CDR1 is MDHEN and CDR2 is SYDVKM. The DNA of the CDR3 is TGTGCCAGCAGTTTATTGGGGGACAGGGGAAAACAAGAGACCCAGTACTTC. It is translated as CASSLLGDRGKQETQYF. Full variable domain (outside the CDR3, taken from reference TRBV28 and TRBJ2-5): DVKVTQSSRYLVKRTGEKVFLECVQDMDHENMFWYRQDPGLGLRLIYFSYDVKMKEKGDIPEGYSVSREKKERFSLILESASTNQTSMYLCASSLLGDRGKQETQYFGPGTRLLVL.

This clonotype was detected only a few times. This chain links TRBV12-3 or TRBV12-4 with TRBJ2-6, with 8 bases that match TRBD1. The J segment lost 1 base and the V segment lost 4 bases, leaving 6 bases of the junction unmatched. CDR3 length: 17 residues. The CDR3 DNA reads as TGTGCCAGCAGTTCCGGACAGGGATGGTCTGGGGCCAACGTCCTGACTTTC. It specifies CASSSGQGWSGANVLTF.

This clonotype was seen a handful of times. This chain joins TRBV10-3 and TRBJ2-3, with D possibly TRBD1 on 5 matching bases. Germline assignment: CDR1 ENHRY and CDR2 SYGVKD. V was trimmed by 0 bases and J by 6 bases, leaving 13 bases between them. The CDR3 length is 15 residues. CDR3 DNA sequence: TGTGCCATCAGTGAGTCAATGGACATCATGGATACGCAGTATTTT. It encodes CAISESMDIMDTQYF.

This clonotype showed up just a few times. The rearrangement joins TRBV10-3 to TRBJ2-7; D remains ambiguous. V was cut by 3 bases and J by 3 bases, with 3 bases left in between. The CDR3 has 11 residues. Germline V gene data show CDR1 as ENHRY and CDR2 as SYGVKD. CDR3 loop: CAISDIYEQYF. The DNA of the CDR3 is TGTGCCATCAGTGACATCTACGAGCAGTACTTC.

CDR3 loop: CSVEAGGRPQETQYF. The CDR3 DNA sequence: TGCAGCGTTGAAGCGGGGGGGCGTCCCCAAGAGACCCAGTACTTC. V gene TRBV29-1 combines with J gene TRBJ2-5; 8 bases are a match to TRBD2. This CDR3 comprises 15 residues. CDR1 is SQVTM, CDR2 ANQGSEA, per germline. V trimming: 1 base; J trimming: 1 base; junction bases outside the gene matches: 5.

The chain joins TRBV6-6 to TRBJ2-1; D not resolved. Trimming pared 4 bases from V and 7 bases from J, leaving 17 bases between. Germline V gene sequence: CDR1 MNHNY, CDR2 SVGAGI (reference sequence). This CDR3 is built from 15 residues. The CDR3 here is CASSSTPLGENEQFF. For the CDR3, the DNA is TGTGCCAGCAGTTCTACCCCTCTTGGCGAGAATGAGCAGTTCTTC.